Following are 12 T cell receptor beta chains from one sample sequenced in a study of response to subunit inactivated influenza vaccine. TCRdb independently ran MiXCR on the RT-PCR reads; one entry per CDR3 protein. This table has under 200,000 distinct CDR3 sequences, approximately 10% appearing once. The specimen was non-naive T cells sorted from PBMCs, collected 45 days after vaccination. These receptor sequences come from a man over 45 who received an inactivated influenza vaccine.

This chain connects TRBV11-1 to TRBJ2-2; possibly TRBD1 for D (6 bases). Trimming took 4 bases from V and 3 from J, leaving 12 bases between them. This CDR3 spans 15 amino acids. Germline loops: CDR1 SGHAT, CDR2 FQDESV (reference sequence). DNA for the CDR3: TGTGCCAGCAGCTCTCAGGGGCCGGACACCGGGGAGCTGTTTTTT. It specifies CASSSQGPDTGELFF.

This clonotype was seen at least ten times. The chain employs TRBV18 and TRBJ2-1; no definite D call. V was cut by 5 bases and J by 5 bases, with 13 bases left in between. The CDR3 is 14 residues long. CDR1 KGHSH and CDR2 LQKENI come from the germline V gene. In DNA form, the CDR3 reads TGTGCCAGCTCAGTTAGCCTATTCAACAATGAGCAGTTCTTC. Protein product: CASSVSLFNNEQFF.

The chain is built from TRBV20-1 and TRBJ2-3; 7 bases line up with TRBD1. Germline V CDR1 and CDR2: DFQATT, SNEGSKA (reference sequence). Trimming cost V 6 bases and J 3 bases; bases outside gene matches: 6. The CDR3 runs 13 residues. CDR3 loop: CSARDSLTDTQYF. The CDR3 DNA reads as TGCAGTGCAAGGGACAGCTTAACAGATACGCAGTATTTT.

A few counts support this clonotype. This chain links TRBV20-1 with TRBJ2-5, with a possible D match to TRBD2 (6 bases). This CDR3 is 13 amino acids long. The V end was cut by 5 bases, the J end by 3 bases, with 13 bases between. Germline assignment: CDR1 DFQATT and CDR2 SNEGSKA (reference sequence). The CDR3 sequence: CSAQPGGKETQYF. For the CDR3, the DNA is TGCAGTGCTCAACCTGGGGGGAAAGAGACCCAGTACTTC.

This clonotype was picked up many times. J is TRBJ1-6 and V is TRBV5-1; no clear D gene. V was clipped by 0 bases and J by 5 bases, with 12 bases between them. The CDR3 is 16 amino acids. Germline CDR1 SGHRS, CDR2 YFSETQ. The CDR3 DNA sequence: TGCGCCAGCAGCTTGGCTCCCAGCCAAGATAATTCACCCCTCCACTTT. The encoded protein is CASSLAPSQDNSPLHF.

This clonotype was counted at least ten times. The rearrangement uses TRBV5-6 and TRBJ2-3, with D uncertain. CDR3 size: 10 residues. The V and J ends lost 10 bases and 9 bases respectively, with 12 bases between them. CDR1 SGHDT and CDR2 YYEEEE come from the germline V gene. CDR3 nucleotide sequence: TGTGCCGGGTCCCCTGCGACGCAGTATTTT. This gives the protein CAGSPATQYF.

This clonotype has a handful of counts. V is TRBV7-8 and J is TRBJ2-7; 10 bases match TRBD2. The CDR3 is 16 amino acids. Losses at the gene ends were 4 bases for V and 3 bases for J; bases not matched to a gene: 9. In germline, CDR1 is SGHVS, CDR2 FQNEAQ. The DNA of the CDR3 is TGTGCCAGCAGCTCCCTAGCGGGGGCGCAGAGCTACGAGCAGTACTTC. This sequence encodes CASSSLAGAQSYEQYF.

This clonotype was counted ten times or more. This chain links TRBV20-1 with TRBJ2-5, with D possibly being TRBD1 (6 bases). The V and J ends lost 5 bases and 4 bases respectively, with 17 bases between them. Germline V gene lookup returns CDR1 DFQATT and CDR2 SNEGSKA (reference sequence). The CDR3 sequence is 14 residues long. The CDR3, as DNA: TGCAGTGCTCACCCCCAGGGGCTCCGAGAGACCCAGTACTTC. This encodes CSAHPQGLRETQYF.

This clonotype showed up many times. V usage is TRBV5-1 and J usage is TRBJ1-1; the match to TRBD1 covers 7 bases. Germline-derived CDR1 and CDR2 are SGHRS and YFSETQ. V gave up 4 bases and J gave up 7 bases; unmatched junction bases: 7. CDR3 size: 13 residues. Here the CDR3 DNA reads TGCGCCAGCAGCCAAGGGGGCGGAGGTGAAGCTTTCTTT. Its protein product is CASSQGGGGEAFF.

The chain has TRBV5-1 and TRBJ2-1, with D possibly matching TRBD1 (6 bases). CDR1 and CDR2 from the germline V gene are SGHRS and YFSETQ. The CDR3 has 15 residues. Trimming shortened V by 3 bases and J by 8 bases, and 18 bases separated the two germline ends. The CDR3 reads CASSWLGQGYDEQFF. Written as DNA, the CDR3 is TGCGCCAGCAGCTGGTTAGGGCAGGGGTACGATGAGCAGTTCTTC.

This clonotype was observed many times. The rearrangement uses TRBV9 and TRBJ2-1, with D hard to call. Trimming removed 3 bases from V and 0 bases from J, with 1 base in between. This CDR3 has 12 amino acids. Germline CDR1 is SGDLS and CDR2 is YYNGEE. CDR3 DNA sequence: TGTGCCAGCAGCGCCTCCTACAATGAGCAGTTCTTC. Its translation is CASSASYNEQFF.

CDR3 amino acids: CASSLPRASYEQYF. DNA of the CDR3: TGTGCCAGCAGTTTACCGCGGGCCTCCTACGAGCAGTACTTC. The chain uses TRBV28 and TRBJ2-7; D is perhaps TRBD2 (5 bases). CDR1 is MDHEN and CDR2 is SYDVKM in the germline V gene. V was cut by 2 bases and J by 0 bases, with 8 bases left in between. This CDR3 is built from 14 residues.